This T cell receptor beta chain was identified in a study of shared clonotypes between healthy human individuals. As for this clone: Its target is unknown. The sample contains more than one DNA sequence encoding this CDR3.

Study outcomes and limitations: Only blood samples were collected, and tissue repertoires likely differ. Among a handful of donors, around 5% of naive CD4 clonotypes were found in common.

Per germline, CDR1 MNHNY and CDR2 SVGAGI (reference sequence). The V and J ends lost 6 bases and 0 bases respectively, with 12 bases between them. This CDR3 spans 15 amino acids. Sequencing was performed with immunoSEQ multiplex PCR; in TCRdb, only in-frame clones are kept and a portion is missing. Of a few million clones listed, roughly 92% are singletons. The source of this sequence is a man aged 18 to 35 in good health. Some clones in this sample may be carry-over from other donors' samples. The rearrangement uses TRBV6-6 and TRBJ1-5; D perhaps matches TRBD1 (5 bases). Input material: naive CD4+ T cells from PBMCs. Subset denoted: CD45RA+ positively selected. CDR3: CASSRGTASNQPQHF. CDR3 nucleotide sequence: TGTGCCAGCAGCCGAGGGACCGCTAGCAATCAGCCCCAGCATTTT.